A single sample gave rise to the 6 T cell receptor beta chains below, sequenced in a study of cytomegalovirus exposure and HLA in healthy donors. This PCR relied on a set of 60 Vbeta primers and 13 Jbeta primers. Generated by immunoSEQ multiplex PCR, the TCRdb table keeps only in-frame clones and is missing some. The sample has about 150,000 clones, about 74% seen once; the top ten hold 13%. Sequenced: PBMCs. The source is a man aged 40-50 years in good health and CMV-seropositive.

The CDR3 nucleotides are TGTGCCAGCAGTGCGCCCCAGTCTGGGGCCAACGTCCTGACTTTC. Amino acid sequence: CASSAPQSGANVLTF. This chain links TRBV6-1 with TRBJ2-6, with unresolved D. The germline V and J ends were trimmed by 4 bases and 1 base, with 8 bases remaining between them. Per the germline V gene, CDR1 is MNHNS and CDR2 is SASEGT. The length of the CDR3 is 15 residues.

The rearrangement joins TRBV7-2 to TRBJ2-1, with a possible D match to TRBD2 (7 bases). Germline assignment: CDR1 SGHTA and CDR2 FQGNSA. There are 15 residues in the CDR3. Trimming pared 1 base from V and 6 bases from J, leaving 13 bases between. The CDR3 sequence: CASSLGTGRGNEQFF. The CDR3 bases are TGTGCCAGCAGCTTAGGCACAGGGAGGGGCAATGAGCAGTTCTTC.

This chain uses TRBV6-1 with TRBJ2-7, with 7 bases aligning to TRBD2. CDR3 size: 14 residues. V dropped 3 bases and J dropped 2; count of bases not matched to a gene: 4. Germline V CDR1 and CDR2: MNHNS, SASEGT. The CDR3 region is CASSDGREAYEQYF. CDR3 in DNA: TGTGCCAGCAGTGACGGTCGGGAGGCCTACGAGCAGTACTTC.

The gene calls are TRBV12-5 and TRBJ2-3; a weak D match, TRBD2 (5 bases). The CDR3 runs to 16 residues. Germline-derived CDR1 and CDR2 are LGHNT and FRNRAP. V was shortened by 2 bases and J by 2 bases, with 14 bases between the two germline ends. CDR3 region: CASGLLATAVTDTQYF. CDR3 bases: TGTGCTAGTGGTTTGCTAGCCACAGCGGTCACAGATACGCAGTATTTT.

The rearrangement links TRBV7-3 to TRBJ2-1; 10 nucleotides line up with TRBD2. This CDR3 has 16 residues. The junction had 1 base not matched to a gene; V was cut back by 2 bases and J by 0 bases. Germline-derived CDR1 and CDR2 are SGHTA and FQGTGA. The CDR3 nucleotides are TGTGCCAGCAGCTTAGCTAGCGGGGGCTCCTACAATGAGCAGTTCTTC. Translating gives CASSLASGGSYNEQFF.

The chain uses TRBV18 and TRBJ2-5; 8 bases line up with TRBD1. The CDR3 sequence is 17 residues long. Trimming took 4 bases from V and 5 from J; bases not matched to a gene: 15. Germline V gene lookup returns CDR1 KGHSH and CDR2 LQKENI. The CDR3 spells CASSRARDRSGEETQYF. CDR3 DNA: TGTGCCAGCTCACGGGCACGGGACAGGTCGGGGGAGGAGACCCAGTACTTC.